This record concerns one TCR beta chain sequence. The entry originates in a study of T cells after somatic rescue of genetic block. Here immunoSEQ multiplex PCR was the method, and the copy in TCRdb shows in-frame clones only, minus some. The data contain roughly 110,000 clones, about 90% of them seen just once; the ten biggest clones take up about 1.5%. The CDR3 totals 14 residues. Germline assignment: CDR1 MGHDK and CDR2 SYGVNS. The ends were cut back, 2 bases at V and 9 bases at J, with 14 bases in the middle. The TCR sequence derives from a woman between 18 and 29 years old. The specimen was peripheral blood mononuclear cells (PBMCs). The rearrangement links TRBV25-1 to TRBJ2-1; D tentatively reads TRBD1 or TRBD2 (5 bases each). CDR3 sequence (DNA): TGTGCCAGCAGTGAACCAGGGACGCCTCGTGAGCAGTTCTTC. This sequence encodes CASSEPGTPREQFF. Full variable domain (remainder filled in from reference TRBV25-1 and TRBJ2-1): EADIYQTPRYLVIGTGKKITLECSQTMGHDKMYWYQQDPGMELHLIHYSYGVNSTEKGDLSSESTVSRIRTEHFPLTLESARPSHTSQYLCASSEPGTPREQFFGPGTRLTVL.